This T cell receptor (beta chain) appears in the sequencing data of a study of CD8+CD57+ T cells in acquired aplastic anemia. Study as a whole: The sorted CD4+ and CD8+ cells yielded an average roughly 3 ug of DNA.

Profiles of TCR beta VDJ and CDR3 were generated from a genomic DNA template. In TCRdb, the reads were re-called with MiXCR into one record per CDR3 protein. The table has 190,000 or so distinct CDR3 sequences, roughly 50% seen once; the top ten hold around 2%. Before being chosen for sequencing, patients had shown CD8+CD57+ cell expansion by flow cytometry. Severe acquired aplastic anemia was present in every patient. CDR1 DFQATT and CDR2 SNEGSKA come from the germline V gene (reference sequence). This CDR3 is 16 amino acids long. V lost 1 base and J lost 1; bases outside the gene matches: 7. The chain links TRBV20-1 to TRBJ2-1; 7 bases fit TRBD2. The TCR originated in a human donor with aplastic anemia. Sequencing was carried out using sorted CD4+, CD8+, or CD8+CD57+ T cells (not recorded which) from PBMCs. CDR3 in DNA: TGCAGTGCTAGAGTAGGGCTAGCGGAGTCCTACAATGAGCAGTTCTTC. It codes for CSARVGLAESYNEQFF.